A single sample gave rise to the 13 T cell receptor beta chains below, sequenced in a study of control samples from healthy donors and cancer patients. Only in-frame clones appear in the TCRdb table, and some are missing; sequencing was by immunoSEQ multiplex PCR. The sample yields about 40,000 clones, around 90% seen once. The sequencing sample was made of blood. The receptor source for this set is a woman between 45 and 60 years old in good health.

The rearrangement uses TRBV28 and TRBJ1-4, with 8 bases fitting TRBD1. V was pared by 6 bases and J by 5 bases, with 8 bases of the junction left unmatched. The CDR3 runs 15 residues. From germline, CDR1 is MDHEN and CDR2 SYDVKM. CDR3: CASREVGTGNEKLFF. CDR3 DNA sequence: TGTGCCAGCAGGGAGGTTGGGACAGGCAATGAAAAACTGTTTTTT.

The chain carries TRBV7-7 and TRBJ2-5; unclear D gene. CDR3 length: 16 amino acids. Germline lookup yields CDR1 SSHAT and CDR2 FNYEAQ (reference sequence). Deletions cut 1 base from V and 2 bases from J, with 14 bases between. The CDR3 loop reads CASSLGFGTEQETQYF. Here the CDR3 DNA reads TGTGCCAGCAGCTTAGGGTTCGGTACAGAACAAGAGACCCAGTACTTC.

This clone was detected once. The CDR3 region has the DNA TGTGCCAGCAGCTTATGGGGCAAAGGACAGGGGGACAATCAGCCCCAGCATTTT. Translating gives CASSLWGKGQGDNQPQHF. The genes are TRBV7-9 and TRBJ1-5; the match to TRBD1 covers 10 bases. J was trimmed by 3 bases and V by 2 bases; bases with no gene match: 10. The CDR3 contains 18 residues. Germline lookup yields CDR1 SEHNR and CDR2 FQNEAQ (reference sequence).

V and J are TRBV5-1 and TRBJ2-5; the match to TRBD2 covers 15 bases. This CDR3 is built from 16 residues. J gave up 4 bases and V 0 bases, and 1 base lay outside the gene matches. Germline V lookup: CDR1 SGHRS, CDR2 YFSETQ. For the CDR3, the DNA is TGCGCCAGCAGCTTGGGGACTAGCGGGGGGGCAGAGACCCAGTACTTC. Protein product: CASSLGTSGGAETQYF.

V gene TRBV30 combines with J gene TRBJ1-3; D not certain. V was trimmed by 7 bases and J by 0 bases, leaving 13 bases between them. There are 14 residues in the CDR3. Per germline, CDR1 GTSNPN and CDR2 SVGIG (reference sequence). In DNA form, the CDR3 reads TGTGCCTTCCGGCGAGACCGCTCTGGAAACACCATATATTTT. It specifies CAFRRDRSGNTIYF.

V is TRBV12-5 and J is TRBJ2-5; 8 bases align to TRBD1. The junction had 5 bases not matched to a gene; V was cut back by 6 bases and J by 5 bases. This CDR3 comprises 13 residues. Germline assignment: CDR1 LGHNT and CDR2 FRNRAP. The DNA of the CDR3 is TGTGCTAGTGGAATTGACAGGGGTGAGACCCAGTACTTC. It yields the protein CASGIDRGETQYF.

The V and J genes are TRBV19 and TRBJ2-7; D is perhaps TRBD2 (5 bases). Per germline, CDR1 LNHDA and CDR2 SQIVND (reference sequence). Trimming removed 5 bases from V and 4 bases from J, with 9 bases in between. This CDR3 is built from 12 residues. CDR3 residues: CASSRDGYEQYF. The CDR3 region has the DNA TGTGCCAGTAGTCGGGATGGGTACGAGCAGTACTTC.

CDR3 sequence reads: CAISEGRAGGYSGANVLTF. CDR3 bases: TGTGCCATCAGTGAAGGGCGCGCGGGTGGCTACTCTGGGGCCAACGTCCTGACTTTC. J is TRBJ2-6 and V is TRBV10-3; D is perhaps TRBD2 (5 bases). Trimming removed 3 bases at V and 0 bases at J, with 18 bases between. This CDR3 spans 19 amino acids. Germline-derived CDR1 and CDR2 are ENHRY and SYGVKD.

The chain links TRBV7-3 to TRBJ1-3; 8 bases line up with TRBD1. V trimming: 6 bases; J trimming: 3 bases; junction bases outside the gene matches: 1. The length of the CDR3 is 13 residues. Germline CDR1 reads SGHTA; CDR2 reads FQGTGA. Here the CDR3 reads CASRDRDGNTIYF. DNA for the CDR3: TGTGCCAGCAGGGACAGGGATGGAAACACCATATATTTT.

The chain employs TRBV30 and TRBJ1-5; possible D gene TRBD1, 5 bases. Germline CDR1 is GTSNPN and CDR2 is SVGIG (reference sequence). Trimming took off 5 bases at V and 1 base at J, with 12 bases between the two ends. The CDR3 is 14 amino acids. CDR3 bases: TGTGCCTGGGGAGACAGCCTAAGCAATCAGCCCCAGCATTTT. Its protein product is CAWGDSLSNQPQHF.

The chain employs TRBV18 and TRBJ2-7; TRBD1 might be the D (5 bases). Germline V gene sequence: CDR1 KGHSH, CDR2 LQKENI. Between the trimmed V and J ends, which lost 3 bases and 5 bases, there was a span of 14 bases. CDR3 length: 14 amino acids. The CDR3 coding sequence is TGTGCCAGCTCACCGGGGCAGGGTAGGAACGAGCAGTACTTC. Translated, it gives CASSPGQGRNEQYF.

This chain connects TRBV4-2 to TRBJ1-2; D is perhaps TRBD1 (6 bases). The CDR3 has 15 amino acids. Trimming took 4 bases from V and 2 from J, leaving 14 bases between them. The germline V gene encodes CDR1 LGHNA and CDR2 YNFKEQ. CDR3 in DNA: TGTGCCAGCAGCCGGTCCCGGGACAAAAACTATGGCTACACCTTC. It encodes CASSRSRDKNYGYTF.

The CDR3 region has the DNA TGTGCCAGCAGCCTAGAGTACGAGCAGTTCTTC. Protein: CASSLEYEQFF. The chain carries TRBV6-2 or TRBV6-3 and TRBJ2-1; D not certain. The germline CDR1 and CDR2 sequences are MNHEY and SVGEGT. The CDR3 has 11 amino acids. Trimming removed 6 bases from V and 10 bases from J, with 10 bases in between.